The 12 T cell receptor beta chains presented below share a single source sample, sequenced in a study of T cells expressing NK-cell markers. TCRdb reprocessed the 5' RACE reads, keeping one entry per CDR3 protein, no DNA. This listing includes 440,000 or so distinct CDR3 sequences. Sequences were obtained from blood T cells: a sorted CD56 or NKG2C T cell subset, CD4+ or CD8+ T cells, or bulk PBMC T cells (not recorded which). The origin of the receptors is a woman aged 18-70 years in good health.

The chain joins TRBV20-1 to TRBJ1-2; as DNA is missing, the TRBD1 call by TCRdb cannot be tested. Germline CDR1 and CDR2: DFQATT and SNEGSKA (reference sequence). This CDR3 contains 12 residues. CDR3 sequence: CRAPWGVYGYTF.

The CDR3 sequence: CASSLALGLNGNQPQHF. The chain couples TRBV7-6 to TRBJ1-5; the TCRdb call, TRBD1, lacks DNA for checking. Germline-derived CDR1 and CDR2 are SGHVS and FNYEAQ. There are 17 residues in the CDR3.

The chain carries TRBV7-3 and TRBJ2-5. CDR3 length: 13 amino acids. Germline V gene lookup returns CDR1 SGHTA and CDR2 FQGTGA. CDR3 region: CASSLIFEETQYF. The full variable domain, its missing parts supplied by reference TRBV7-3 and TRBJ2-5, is GAGVSQTPSNKVTEKGKYVELRCDPISGHTALYWYRQSLGQGPEFLIYFQGTGAADDSGLPNDRFFAVRPEGSVSTLKIQRTERGDSAVYLCASSLIFEETQYFGPGTRLLVL.

The CDR3 sequence: CASSYGRVGQPQHF. J is TRBJ1-5 and V is TRBV7-2; lacking DNA, the TRBD1 call made by TCRdb goes unchecked. Germline lookup yields CDR1 SGHTA and CDR2 FQGNSA. This CDR3 has 14 residues.

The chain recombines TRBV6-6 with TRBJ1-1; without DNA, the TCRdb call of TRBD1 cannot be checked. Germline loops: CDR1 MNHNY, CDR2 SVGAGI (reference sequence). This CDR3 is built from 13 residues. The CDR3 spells CAVEGGPNTEAFF.

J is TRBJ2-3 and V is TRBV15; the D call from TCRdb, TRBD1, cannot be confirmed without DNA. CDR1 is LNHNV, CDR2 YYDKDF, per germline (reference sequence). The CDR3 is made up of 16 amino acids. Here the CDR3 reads CATSRNRDSSTDTQYF.

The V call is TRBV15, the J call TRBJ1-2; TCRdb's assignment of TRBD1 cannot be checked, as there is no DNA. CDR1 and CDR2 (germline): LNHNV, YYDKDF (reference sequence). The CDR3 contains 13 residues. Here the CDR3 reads CATSDPGSYGYTF.

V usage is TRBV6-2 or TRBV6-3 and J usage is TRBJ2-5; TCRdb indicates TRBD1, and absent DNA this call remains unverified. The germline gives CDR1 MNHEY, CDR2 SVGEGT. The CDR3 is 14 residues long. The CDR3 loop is CASSRPGGQETQYF.

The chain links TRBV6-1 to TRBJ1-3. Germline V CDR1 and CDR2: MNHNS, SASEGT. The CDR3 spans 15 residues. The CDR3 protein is CASTPRELKGNTIYF.

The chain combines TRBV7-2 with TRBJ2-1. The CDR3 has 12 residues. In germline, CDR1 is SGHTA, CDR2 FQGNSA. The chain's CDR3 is CASSFVVNEQFF.

The CDR3 reads CASSFGFGVNTGELFF. J is TRBJ2-2 and V is TRBV5-6. The CDR3 length is 16 residues. Germline V gives CDR1 SGHDT, CDR2 YYEEEE.

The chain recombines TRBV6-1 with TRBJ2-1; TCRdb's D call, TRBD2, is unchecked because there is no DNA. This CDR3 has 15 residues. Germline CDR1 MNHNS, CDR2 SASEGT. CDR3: CASSRRLAGVNEQFF.